A selection of T cell receptor beta chains follows, all from one sample in a study of T cells in Graves' hyperthyroidism and ophthalmopathy. TCRdb fed the multiplex PCR reads into MiXCR, producing one record per CDR3 protein. The data hold fewer than 450,000 distinct CDR3 sequences, with about 16% observed a single time. Sequenced: blood. These receptors came from a woman aged 60-75 years with Graves' ophthalmopathy. Both conserved end residues are part of each CDR3. D genes are given only for firm matches. Where a row states a size, it is once, few, many or the class of an expanded clone; other rows omit it.

v_gene,d_gene,abundance,j_gene,CDR3nt,CDR3aa
TRBV18,NA,many,TRBJ2-7,TGTGCCAGCTCACCACCTCGCAGTTCCTACGAGCAGTACTTC,CASSPPRSSYEQYF
TRBV7-3,NA,NA,TRBJ2-7,TGTGCCAGCAGTTCAGACGGGACCTACGAGCAGTACTTC,CASSSDGTYEQYF
TRBV4-1,NA,many,TRBJ2-1,TGCGCCAGCAGCCAAGATCGAGGGGGGCGAGTCTACAATGAGCAGTTCTTC,CASSQDRGGRVYNEQFF
TRBV11-2,TRBD2,many,TRBJ2-7,TGTGCCAGCAGCTTAGATTGGGGTCTAGCGGGAGGTTCCTCCTACGAGCAGTACTTC,CASSLDWGLAGGSSYEQYF
TRBV7-2,NA,many,TRBJ2-1,TGTGCCAGCAGCGGATGGGGGGAGCCCTACAATGAGCAGTTCTTC,CASSGWGEPYNEQFF
TRBV27,TRBD1,many,TRBJ1-5,TGTGCCAGCAGACGGACAGGGCTCAATCAGCCCCAGCATTTT,CASRRTGLNQPQHF
TRBV7-9,TRBD2,many,TRBJ2-7,TGTGCCAGCAGTCCTAGCGGGACAACCTACGAGCAGTACTTC,CASSPSGTTYEQYF
TRBV20-1,NA,many,TRBJ1-1,TGCAGTGCACTGGACAAGAACACTGAAGCTTTCTTT,CSALDKNTEAFF
TRBV20-1,NA,NA,TRBJ2-5,TGCAGTGCTACTCGCCAGCGGGTCCAAGAGACCCAGTACTTC,CSATRQRVQETQYF
TRBV6-1,NA,many,TRBJ2-6,TGTGCCAGCAGTTCTGGGGGGTCTGGGGCCAACGTCCTGACTTTC,CASSSGGSGANVLTF
TRBV7-2,TRBD2,many,TRBJ2-7,TGTGCCAGCAGCTTTCCGGGGGGTCTAGCCTCCTACGAGCAGTACTTC,CASSFPGGLASYEQYF
TRBV28,NA,NA,TRBJ1-4,TGTGCCAGCAACGGAAGCGGACAGGAAAAACTGTTTTTT,CASNGSGQEKLFF
TRBV5-1,TRBD2,many,TRBJ2-1,TGCGCCAGCAGCCCACGAGGTACTAGCGGGAGCAGCTCCTACAATGAGCAGTTCTTC,CASSPRGTSGSSSYNEQFF
TRBV20-1,TRBD2,many,TRBJ2-7,TGCAGTGCTAGATCCAGATTAGCGGGGGAAACCTACGAGCAGTACTTC,CSARSRLAGETYEQYF
TRBV28,TRBD2,NA,TRBJ2-5,TGTGCCAGCAGTTTTACGACTAGCGGAGACCAAGAGACCCAGTACTTC,CASSFTTSGDQETQYF
TRBV12-3/TRBV12-4,NA,many,TRBJ2-3,TGTGCCAGCAGTTTAGACTCGGCTAGCACAGATACGCAGTATTTT,CASSLDSASTDTQYF
TRBV29-1,TRBD1,few,TRBJ2-1,TGCAGCGTTATTGGGACAGGGGATGAGCAGTTCTTC,CSVIGTGDEQFF
TRBV3-1,TRBD2,many,TRBJ2-4,TGTGCCAGCAGCCAGAGCGGGAGTGTCAACATTCAGTACTTC,CASSQSGSVNIQYF
TRBV12-3/TRBV12-4,NA,NA,TRBJ1-1,TGTGCCAGCAGTTTACGGCAGGGTGAGACAACTTTCTTT,CASSLRQGETTFF
TRBV7-3,NA,few,TRBJ2-2,TGTGCCAGCAGCTTAATAATGGCCGGGGAGCTGTTTTTT,CASSLIMAGELFF
TRBV28,NA,few,TRBJ2-2,TGTGCCAGCACTCCGGGGGGCGGGATTGCCGGGGAGCTGTTTTTT,CASTPGGGIAGELFF
TRBV20-1,NA,many,TRBJ2-3,TGCAGTGCTATCCCTCGGGGACGGCGTACAGATACGCAGTATTTT,CSAIPRGRRTDTQYF
TRBV3-1,TRBD2,many,TRBJ2-3,TGTGCCAGCAGCCAAGGAGTACTAGCGGCGGATACGCAGTATTTT,CASSQGVLAADTQYF
TRBV7-2,NA,many,TRBJ1-6,TGTGCCAGCAGCGCCGGGACTCCACTCGGTTCACCCCTCCACTTT,CASSAGTPLGSPLHF
TRBV20-1,TRBD2,many,TRBJ2-3,TGCAGTGCTGGAGAGGAAGCGGGGGCTAGCACAGATACGCAGTATTTT,CSAGEEAGASTDTQYF
TRBV4-1,TRBD2,many,TRBJ2-5,TGCGCCAGCAGCCAAGTTCGATCAGCGGGAGTAGGGGAGACCCAGTACTTC,CASSQVRSAGVGETQYF
TRBV5-1,NA,NA,TRBJ2-5,TGCGCCAGCAGCTTGGGGGTAGTGGAGACCCAGTACTTC,CASSLGVVETQYF
TRBV7-2,TRBD2,many,TRBJ2-7,TGTGCCAGCAGCCCAACGGGGCTCTCTAGCGGGGGCTCCTACGAGCAGTACTTC,CASSPTGLSSGGSYEQYF
TRBV30,NA,few,TRBJ1-6,TGTGCCTGGAACTGGGTGGGAAGGTCGAATTCACCCCTCCACTTT,CAWNWVGRSNSPLHF
TRBV19,NA,NA,TRBJ2-2,TGTGCCAGTAGTATAGTGGGCGGGGAGCTGTTTTTT,CASSIVGGELFF
TRBV6-1,NA,few,TRBJ2-3,TGTGCCAGCACCGCACGGGGGCCTACAGATACGCAGTATTTT,CASTARGPTDTQYF
TRBV12-3/TRBV12-4,NA,NA,TRBJ2-1,TGTGCCAGCACCCCCCCGTTTGGCAATGAGCAGTTCTTC,CASTPPFGNEQFF
TRBV28,NA,NA,TRBJ1-5,TGTGCCAGCAACCCCCCCGATCAGCCCCAGCATTTT,CASNPPDQPQHF
TRBV20-1,TRBD2,NA,TRBJ2-1,TGCAGTGCTGGAGAGCGGGATACCGCCTACAATGAGCAGTTCTTC,CSAGERDTAYNEQFF
TRBV19,TRBD2,NA,TRBJ2-1,TGTGCCAGTAGTAGGGGCAGCGGGAGGGCGTATGAGCAGTTCTTC,CASSRGSGRAYEQFF
TRBV24-1,TRBD2,NA,TRBJ2-7,TGTGCCACCAGACCGGGACTAGGCGAGCAGTACTTC,CATRPGLGEQYF
TRBV12-3/TRBV12-4,TRBD2,many,TRBJ2-7,TGTGCCAGCAGTTTAGAGGGGCTAGCGGGGATATACGAGCAGTACTTC,CASSLEGLAGIYEQYF
TRBV2,NA,NA,TRBJ1-4,TGTGCCAGCACCGAAGACGGGGCTGTCAATGAAAAACTGTTTTTT,CASTEDGAVNEKLFF
TRBV29-1,TRBD2,many,TRBJ2-3,TGCAGCACCCAAGCGGGAGGGACAGATACGCAGTATTTT,CSTQAGGTDTQYF
TRBV30,NA,many,TRBJ2-7,TGTGCCTGGAGTAGAGGGGGTGAGACCTACGAGCAGTACTTC,CAWSRGGETYEQYF
TRBV2,NA,many,TRBJ1-3,TGTGCCAGCAGTGAGGCGGGAGGCACCATATATTTT,CASSEAGGTIYF
TRBV7-9,TRBD2,many,TRBJ2-7,TGTGCCAGCAGCAACCTCCGAACGGGAGGGGATGAGCAGTACTTC,CASSNLRTGGDEQYF
TRBV7-8,NA,few,TRBJ2-2,TGTGCCAGCAGCTTAGCGCCGAGCAGAAGCACCGGGGAGCTGTTTTTT,CASSLAPSRSTGELFF
TRBV12-3/TRBV12-4,TRBD1,many,TRBJ2-1,TGTGCCAGCAGCTTACGGGGACAGGGGTACAATGAGCAGTTCTTC,CASSLRGQGYNEQFF
TRBV7-9,NA,many,TRBJ2-1,TGTGCCAGCAGCCCCCAGGAGCGGGCCTACAATGAGCAGTTCTTC,CASSPQERAYNEQFF
TRBV6-1,NA,many,TRBJ1-1,TGTGCCAGCAGAGACAGGATGAACACTGAAGCTTTCTTT,CASRDRMNTEAFF
TRBV7-2,NA,many,TRBJ2-7,TGTGCCAGCAGCCAAGCAGGGGGGGGAGCCTACGAGCAGTACTTC,CASSQAGGGAYEQYF
TRBV20-1,NA,many,TRBJ1-2,TGCAGTGCAAAAGGGACACCTGCTAACTATGGCTACACCTTC,CSAKGTPANYGYTF
TRBV30,NA,NA,TRBJ1-6,TGTGCCTGGAGCCAGGACCCTACCTATAATTCACCCCTCCACTTT,CAWSQDPTYNSPLHF
TRBV28,TRBD2,many,TRBJ2-1,TGTGCCAGCAGTCCCCTATCCCTTACTAGCGGGAGTGGGGATGAGCAGTTCTTC,CASSPLSLTSGSGDEQFF
TRBV7-9,TRBD2,NA,TRBJ2-7,TGTGCCAGCAGCTTAACCTTAGCGGGAGGGACGGGCGAGCAGTACTTC,CASSLTLAGGTGEQYF
TRBV9,NA,many,TRBJ2-1,TGTGCCAGCAGCCCCACGTCTAGCCACAATGAGCAGTTCTTC,CASSPTSSHNEQFF
TRBV7-3,NA,few,TRBJ2-2,TGTGCCAGCAGCTTAATATCTGATATAGACACCGGGGAGCTGTTTTTT,CASSLISDIDTGELFF
TRBV6-6,TRBD1,few,TRBJ2-7,TGTGCCAGCAGTTACCCCGGGACAGGGGGCGAGCAGTACTTC,CASSYPGTGGEQYF
TRBV18,NA,many,TRBJ1-5,TGTGCCAGCTCAGCTCGGACGGTTAGTAGCAATCAGCCCCAGCATTTT,CASSARTVSSNQPQHF